A single T cell receptor beta chain is shown here with its context. Its antigen is still unknown. The identical CDR3 is also encoded by other nucleotide sequences in the sample. A multiplex PCR was run with 60 Vbeta primers and 13 Jbeta primers. Assay: immunoSEQ multiplex PCR; the TCRdb copy retains only in-frame clones and omits some. The sample holds under 100,000 clones, around 77% seen once. This sample was taken from a study of cytomegalovirus exposure and HLA in healthy donors. Findings and caveats of the study: In a later analysis, donors in an Asian-associated ancestry cluster reportedly had fewer N-insertions in productive TCRs than the cohort mean. Among TCR beta chains of equal frequency, HLA-associated ones were more clonally expanded in a later analysis. Previously analyzed data showed that most TCR beta V segments were productive at a frequency of about 87% or about 30%. There were some V segments, including TRBV6-2 and TRBV6-3, excluded as indistinguishable.

Germline values: CDR1 SGHTA, CDR2 FQGTGA. Deletions cut 1 base from V and 6 bases from J, with 8 bases between. This CDR3 is built from 13 residues. The receptor comes from a man aged 45-65 years in good health and CMV-seronegative. The chain couples TRBV7-3 to TRBJ2-3; a possible D gene is TRBD1 (5 bases). Sequencing was performed on PBMCs. The CDR3 sequence: CASSLSSGDTQYF. The DNA of the CDR3 is TGTGCCAGCAGCTTAAGCTCAGGGGATACGCAGTATTTT. Filled out from reference TRBV7-3 and TRBJ2-3, the complete variable domain reads GAGVSQTPSNKVTEKGKYVELRCDPISGHTALYWYRQSLGQGPEFLIYFQGTGAADDSGLPNDRFFAVRPEGSVSTLKIQRTERGDSAVYLCASSLSSGDTQYFGPGTRLTVL.